This TCR beta chain was observed in a study of cytomegalovirus exposure and HLA in healthy donors. Use of 60 Vbeta and 13 Jbeta primers characterized the PCR. Sequencing used immunoSEQ multiplex PCR; TCRdb keeps in-frame clones, though not all of them. The table lists almost 200,000 clones, roughly 79% of them singletons. Concerning this clone: Its antigen is undetermined.

Unrecorded immune exposures were likely, despite nominal health at sampling. Whole-study findings and limits: According to a later analysis, donors in an Asian-associated ancestry cluster reportedly had fewer N-insertions than the roughly 670-donor mean.

Material: PBMCs. The sequence was obtained from a man aged 25 to 40 in good health and CMV-seronegative.

As DNA, the CDR3 is TGTGCCAGCAGTGAAGCTAGCGGAGCCTACAATGAGCAGTTCTTC. Its protein is CASSEASGAYNEQFF. This chain links TRBV2 with TRBJ2-1; the D gene is possibly TRBD2 (6 bases). The germline CDR1 and CDR2 sequences are SNHLY and FYNNEI. The CDR3 consists of 15 residues. V was trimmed by 0 bases and J by 2 bases, leaving 8 bases between them.